This T cell receptor beta chain was profiled in a study of cytomegalovirus exposure and HLA in healthy donors (TCRdb year 2017). Regarding the research as a whole: According to an earlier analysis of around 600 of the donors, about 179 million T cells yielded 100 million or so unique TCR beta sequences and about 300 Gb of sequence data. An early release that covered 640 HLA-typed donors contained about 300 gigabases of sequencing data and about 93 million unique TCR sequences. Of the roughly 410 genotyped donors, over 80% were placed in the genetic ancestry cluster associated with self-reported Caucasian donors. The aim of the study was to test whether cataloging public T cell receptors could identify signatures of past pathogen exposure. The study used immunosequencing to profile the T cell repertoires of about 670 subjects and linked those repertoires to cytomegalovirus serostatus. Along with the approximately 700-subject first cohort, a separate validation cohort of over a hundred different subjects was used. To predict cytomegalovirus infection status, the study combined high-throughput TCR immunosequencing, statistical association of individual TCRs with disease status, and machine learning. To study patterns of TCR occurrence, a later analysis re-analyzed previously published TCR beta repertoires from just over 650 donors and added high-resolution HLA genotyping. Rather than using new phenotypic data, the later analysis identified candidate immune exposures from TCR beta sequences and from how often those sequences occurred across donors. In an earlier analysis of 500 to 650 of the donors, high-throughput TCR beta sequencing was used to judge whether each TCR beta V gene segment behaved as functional or pseudogenic. Donor age, sex, ethnicity and CMV serostatus were collected together with the repertoire data. In a later genetic analysis, genome-wide SNP genotypes for 398 of the 666 donors were used, and that subset was treated as a discovery cohort. All discovery cohort repertoires had been generated using a single sequencing platform. Both class I and class II loci were covered by HLA typing, at four-digit resolution. The number of donors typed differed by locus, with about 620-630 for A, B, C, DRB1 and DQB1, over 500 for DQA1, under 610 for DPA1, and around 460 for DPB1. Five DR-DQ haplotypes were treated as single units for association and clustering because of strong linkage in the cohort. On average, approximately 250,000 unique TCR beta nucleotide sequences were sequenced per donor among a few hundred genotyped donors of the cohort, with roughly 18% of those sequences being non-productive.

In total, around 600 healthy bone marrow donors made up the cohort. All cohort members were sampled while nominally healthy, although unrecorded immune exposures were likely present. The donor was CMV seronegative and was included in the group of a few hundred seronegative cohort members. A peripheral blood sample was provided by each donor, and peripheral blood mononuclear cells were used for TCR beta sequencing. The Qiagen DNeasy Blood Extraction Kit was used to extract genomic DNA from the blood cell samples. CDR1 is given as SEHNR and CDR2 as FQNEAQ, both from the germline V gene (reference sequence). The CDR3 has 14 amino acids, counting the end cysteine and phenylalanine. Of all the DNA, just the CDR3 is kept, 42 bases in frame from base 1. V loses 10 bases, J loses 3 bases, and the germline ends lie 19 bases apart. Library method: the immunoSEQ multiplex PCR assay. The multiplex PCR relied on a mix of 60 forward primers for TCR Vbeta segments and 13 reverse primers for TCR Jbeta segments. The CDR3 region of rearranged TCR beta genes was amplified from genomic DNA by a multiplex PCR assay. Amplified TCR beta libraries were sequenced as 87-base-pair reads on the Illumina HiSeq System. The original methods were these. A later analysis tallied tens of millions of unique TCR beta chains across the 600 to 700 repertoires, and some 10 million of those chains were shared by two or more donors. A nearest-neighbor algorithm error-corrected the raw reads and collapsed the reads into unique sequences, merging closely related sequences to remove PCR and sequencing errors. CDR3 sequences were aligned to IMGT reference sequences to assign V, D and J gene segments. For a sequence to be retained, at least a six-nucleotide match to both a V gene segment and a J gene segment was required. A rearrangement was called productive if the CDR3 had no stop codons and remained in frame with V and J, and every other rearrangement was called non-productive. Following IMGT convention, CDR3 was defined as the stretch from the second conserved V-encoded cysteine to the conserved J-encoded phenylalanine. Sequences without an unambiguous match to a single V gene segment were excluded from the earlier analysis of about 600 of the donors. An earlier analysis of a few hundred of the donors called V segments functional above 56.7% productive rearrangements and segregating when the between-donor standard deviation exceeded 5%. To diagnose cytomegalovirus status from the catalog of TCR beta chain sequences, a statistical classification framework was built. V and J gene assignment, in a later analysis, came from comparing TCR nucleotide sequences with IMGT/GENE-DB human TR gene sequences. The TCRdist pipeline was used in a later analysis to assign CDR3 sequences and most-parsimonious VDJ recombination scenarios. A later analysis defined each TCR beta chain by its CDR3 amino acid sequence plus V-gene family, and excluded reads lacking a unique V-gene family. As a way to deal with suspected cross-contamination and a sequencing artifact, a later analysis dropped 450 to 600 nucleotide sequences that were highly shared and had low generation probability. In a later analysis, a clonal expansion index for each public chain was calculated from normalized within-repertoire ranks of inferred template counts. A later analysis computed generation probabilities with a VDJ recombination model fitted to out-of-frame rearrangements, and checked the results against IGoR. In a later analysis, TCR-TCR, TCR-HLA and TCR-CMV co-occurrence was scored with hypergeometric tests, and a repertoire-size bias correction was applied to TCR pairs. In a later analysis, false discovery rates were estimated by permuting HLA or CMV assignments 20 times. In a later analysis, co-occurring TCRs were grouped using DBSCAN, with TCRdist sequence similarity added in when clustering inside HLA-allele-positive subsets. Repertoires with fewer than 30,000 or more than 120,000 public chains, plus five repertoires with anomalous nucleotide sharing, were excluded from co-occurrence clustering. In TCRdb, the immuneACCESS table is reduced to in-frame sequences with V and J assigned. These tables do not hold every clone; where another copy was compared, an unresolved V gene accounts for under half, and the others remain unexplained. V, J and clone size are those of that table, while D and trimming were read from the DNA. This sample's table carries 150,000 to 200,000 clones. The top ten hold 1% to 1.5% of the sample.

Results and caveats for the whole study, not just this receptor: Some IMGT-functional V segments, including TRBV6-2 and TRBV6-3, could not be distinguished by the 87-base-pair reads and were therefore excluded. Most TCR sequences were observed very rarely across donors, whereas some public TCRs were present in many individuals. Several of the top co-occurrence clusters appeared to be linked to parvovirus B19, influenza, CMV and Epstein-Barr virus, according to a later analysis. Compared with the approximately 600-donor mean, donors in an Asian-associated ancestry cluster had fewer N-insertions in productive TCRs, according to a later genetic analysis. According to the authors, the approach could potentially be generalized to other disease states and immunological phenotypes. For the cohort, immune exposure information was limited to CMV serostatus. In an earlier analysis of 587 of the donors, most TCR beta V segments appeared in productive rearrangements about 90% or about 30% of the time, broadly matching IMGT annotations. Specific HLA alleles were associated with about 17,000 TCR beta sequences at a false discovery rate of 0.05 in a later analysis. A total of 164 TCR beta chains were listed by the study as associated with cytomegalovirus. When HLA alleles, especially DR and DQ, strongly co-occurred, attributing TCR associations to individual alleles was difficult. A further reported finding was that TCR beta sequences accurately predicted the HLA-A and HLA-B alleles for most subjects in the first cohort. The earlier analysis of fewer than 750 of the donors excluded around 17 rarely observed V segments, including chromosome 9 orphons, because counts were too low. In a later analysis, HLA-associated TCR beta chains showed more clonal expansion and lower generation probabilities than non-associated chains that were equally common. In a later genetic analysis, a missense DCLRE1C variant was associated with V-gene and J-gene trimming of TCR beta chains, and the association was replicated in an independent cohort. In a later analysis, the rate of TCR association differed among HLA loci, with DRB1 alleles having the most associated TCRs and HLA-C alleles having the fewest. The sequencing pipeline was judged likely to have produced a cluster of highly shared sequence variants as a technical artifact. Because some donors lacked HLA typing at each locus, the association tests relied only on the typed subset. The cohort was sequenced for TCR beta chains only, and without alpha or paired-chain data the features that could be detected were limited. Sequencing depth was assumed to be roughly uniform across donors in the presence/absence analyses, though that assumption may not hold. A few of the identified cytomegalovirus-associated TCR beta chains were confirmed in vitro to be specific for cytomegalovirus antigens. According to a later analysis, most CMV-associated TCR beta chains appeared to be HLA-restricted, and the HLA associations seemed to be driven largely by CMV exposure. Linkage disequilibrium might explain the correlated functional status among segregating V segments, but an unknown experimental factor could not be ruled out. The classifier was reported to diagnose cytomegalovirus status with high specificity and sensitivity in both the original and validation cohorts.

Comment on this clone: It has no known antigen specificity.

The specimen sequenced was PBMCs. This clonotype was obtained from a woman aged 55-75 years in good health and CMV-seronegative. The V and J segments used are TRBV7-9 and TRBJ2-7, with a weak D call of TRBD1 (7 bases match). CDR3 reads: CATKGGTVLYEQYF. The nucleotides are TGTGCCACCAAAGGAGGGACAGTCCTCTACGAGCAGTACTTC.